This T cell receptor beta chain was sequenced in a study of cytomegalovirus exposure and HLA in healthy donors. The CDR3 runs to 16 residues. Looked up from germline, CDR1 is MDHEN and CDR2 is SYDVKM. The germline V and J ends were trimmed by 7 bases and 5 bases, with 21 bases remaining between them. PCR used 60 Vbeta primers and 13 Jbeta primers. TCRdb's table, derived via immunoSEQ multiplex PCR, lists solely in-frame clones and lacks some. The data show 130,000 to 150,000 clones, and the top ten clones hold roughly 2.7%. The receptor comes from a man in his forties in good health and CMV-seronegative. The genes are TRBV28 and TRBJ1-5, with D possibly being TRBD1 (5 bases). Sequencing was carried out using PBMCs. CDR3 nucleotide sequence: TGTGCCAGCACCCCCCTCAGGGATCGTTTAGATCAGCCCCAGCATTTT. Encoded protein: CASTPLRDRLDQPQHF.